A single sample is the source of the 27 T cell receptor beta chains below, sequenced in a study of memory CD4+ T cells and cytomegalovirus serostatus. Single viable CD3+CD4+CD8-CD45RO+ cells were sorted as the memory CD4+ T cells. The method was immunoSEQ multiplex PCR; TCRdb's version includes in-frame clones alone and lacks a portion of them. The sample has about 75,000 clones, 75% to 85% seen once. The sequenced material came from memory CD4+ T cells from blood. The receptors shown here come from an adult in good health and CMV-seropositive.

The CDR3 DNA is TGTGCCAGCAGCTCTACAGGGGTTCAAGAGACCCAGTACTTC. The encoded protein is CASSSTGVQETQYF. The chain joins TRBV7-2 to TRBJ2-5; 7 bases are shared with TRBD1. CDR1 is SGHTA and CDR2 is FQGNSA in the germline V gene. V was pared by 4 bases and J by 2 bases, with 4 bases of the junction left unmatched. There are 14 residues in the CDR3.

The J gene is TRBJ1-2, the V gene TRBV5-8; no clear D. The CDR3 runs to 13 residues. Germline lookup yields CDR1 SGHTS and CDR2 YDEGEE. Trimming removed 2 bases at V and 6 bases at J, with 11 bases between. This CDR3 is CASSFQRRDGYTF. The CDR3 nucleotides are TGTGCCAGCAGCTTTCAAAGACGAGATGGCTACACCTTC.

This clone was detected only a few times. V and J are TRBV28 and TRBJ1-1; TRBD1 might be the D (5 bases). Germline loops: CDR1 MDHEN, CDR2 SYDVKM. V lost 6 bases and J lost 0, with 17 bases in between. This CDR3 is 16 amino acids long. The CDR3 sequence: CASSTNRATVNTEAFF. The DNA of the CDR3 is TGTGCCAGCAGCACTAACCGAGCGACAGTGAACACTGAAGCTTTCTTT.

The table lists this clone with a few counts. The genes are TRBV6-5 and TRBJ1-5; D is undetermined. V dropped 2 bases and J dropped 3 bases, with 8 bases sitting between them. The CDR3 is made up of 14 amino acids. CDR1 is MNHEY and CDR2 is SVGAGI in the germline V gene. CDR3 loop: CASSYGQVNQPQHF. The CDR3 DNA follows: TGTGCCAGCAGTTACGGGCAGGTCAATCAGCCCCAGCATTTT.

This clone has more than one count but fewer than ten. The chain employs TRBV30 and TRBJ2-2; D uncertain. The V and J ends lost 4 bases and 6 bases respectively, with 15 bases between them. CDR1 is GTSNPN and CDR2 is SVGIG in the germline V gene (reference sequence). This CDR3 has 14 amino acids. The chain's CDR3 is CAWTRLVDAGELFF. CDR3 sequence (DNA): TGTGCCTGGACTCGCCTAGTAGACGCCGGGGAGCTGTTTTTT.

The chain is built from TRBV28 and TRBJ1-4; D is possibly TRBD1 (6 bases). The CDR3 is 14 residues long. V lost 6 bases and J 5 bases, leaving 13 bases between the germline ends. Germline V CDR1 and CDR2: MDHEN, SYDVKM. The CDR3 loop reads CASSSWDTNEKLFF. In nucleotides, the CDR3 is TGTGCCAGCAGCTCCTGGGACACCAATGAAAAACTGTTTTTT. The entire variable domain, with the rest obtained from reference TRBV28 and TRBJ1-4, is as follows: DVKVTQSSRYLVKRTGEKVFLECVQDMDHENMFWYRQDPGLGLRLIYFSYDVKMKEKGDIPEGYSVSREKKERFSLILESASTNQTSMYLCASSSWDTNEKLFFGSGTQLSVL.

CDR3 DNA: TGCGCCAGCAGCCCCCTCGGGAATACGCAGTATTTT. This encodes CASSPLGNTQYF. V gene TRBV5-1 combines with J gene TRBJ2-3; the D gene is possibly TRBD2 (5 bases). CDR3 length: 12 residues. The germline V gene has CDR1 SGHRS and CDR2 YFSETQ. Trimming removed 4 bases at V and 7 bases at J, with 10 bases between.

The CDR3 DNA sequence: TGTGCCAGCAGCTTAGACAGGTCAGCCCATAGCAATCAGCCCCAGCATTTT. Its translation: CASSLDRSAHSNQPQHF. The chain joins TRBV7-7 to TRBJ1-5; the D gene is possibly TRBD1 (5 bases). Trimming pared 1 base from V and 0 bases from J, leaving 13 bases between. Germline V gene lookup returns CDR1 SSHAT and CDR2 FNYEAQ (reference sequence). This CDR3 spans 17 amino acids.

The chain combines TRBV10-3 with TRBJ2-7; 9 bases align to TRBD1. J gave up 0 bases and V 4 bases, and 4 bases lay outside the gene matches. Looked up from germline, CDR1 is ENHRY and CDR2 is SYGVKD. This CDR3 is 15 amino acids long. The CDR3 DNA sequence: TGTGCCATCAGTGCTGACAGGGGGAGCTCCTACGAGCAGTACGTC. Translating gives CAISADRGSSYEQYV.

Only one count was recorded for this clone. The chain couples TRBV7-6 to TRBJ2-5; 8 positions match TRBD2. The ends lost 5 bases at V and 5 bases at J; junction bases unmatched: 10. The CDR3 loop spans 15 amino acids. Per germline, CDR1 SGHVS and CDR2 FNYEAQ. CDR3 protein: CASSVRGGIFETQYF. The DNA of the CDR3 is TGTGCCAGCAGCGTTCGGGGGGGCATTTTCGAGACCCAGTACTTC. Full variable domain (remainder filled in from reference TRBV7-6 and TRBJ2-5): GAGVSQSPRYKVTKRGQDVALRCDPISGHVSLYWYRQALGQGPEFLTYFNYEAQQDKSGLPNDRFSAERPEGSISTLTIQRTEQRDSAMYRCASSVRGGIFETQYFGPGTRLLVL.

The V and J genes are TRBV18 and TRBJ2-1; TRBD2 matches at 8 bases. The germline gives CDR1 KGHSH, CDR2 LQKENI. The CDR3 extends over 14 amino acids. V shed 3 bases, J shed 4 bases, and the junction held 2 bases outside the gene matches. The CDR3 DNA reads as TGTGCCAGCTCACCCAGCGGGAGATACAATGAGCAGTTCTTC. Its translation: CASSPSGRYNEQFF. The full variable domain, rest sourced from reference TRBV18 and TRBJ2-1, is NAGVMQNPRHLVRRRGQEARLRCSPMKGHSHVYWYRQLPEEGLKFMVYLQKENIIDESGMPKERFSAEFPKEGPSILRIQQVVRGDSAAYFCASSPSGRYNEQFFGPGTRLTVL.

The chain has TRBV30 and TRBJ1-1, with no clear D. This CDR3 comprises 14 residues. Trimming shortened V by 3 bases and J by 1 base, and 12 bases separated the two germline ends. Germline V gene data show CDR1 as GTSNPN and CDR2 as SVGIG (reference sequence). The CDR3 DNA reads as TGTGCCTGGAGGATATCACTTCCGAACACTGAAGCTTTCTTT. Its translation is CAWRISLPNTEAFF.

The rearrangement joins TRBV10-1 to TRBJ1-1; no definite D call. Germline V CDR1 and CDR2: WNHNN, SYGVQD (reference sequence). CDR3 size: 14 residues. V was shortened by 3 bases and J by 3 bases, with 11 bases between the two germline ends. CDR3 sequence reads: CASSERVRDTEAFF. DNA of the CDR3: TGCGCCAGCAGTGAAAGGGTTCGAGACACTGAAGCTTTCTTT.

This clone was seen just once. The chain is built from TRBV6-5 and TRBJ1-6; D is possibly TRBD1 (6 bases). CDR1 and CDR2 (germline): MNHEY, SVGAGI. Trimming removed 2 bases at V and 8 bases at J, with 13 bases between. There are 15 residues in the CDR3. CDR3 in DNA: TGTGCCAGCAGTTACCGGCAGGGGAGGGATTCACCCCTCCACTTT. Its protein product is CASSYRQGRDSPLHF.

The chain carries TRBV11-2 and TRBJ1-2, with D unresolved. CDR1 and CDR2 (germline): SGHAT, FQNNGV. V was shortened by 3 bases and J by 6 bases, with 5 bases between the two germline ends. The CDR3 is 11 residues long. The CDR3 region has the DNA TGTGCCAGCAGCTTCAGGCATGGCTACACCTTC. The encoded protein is CASSFRHGYTF.

The CDR3 loop reads CAISDTGLASGELFF. As DNA, the CDR3 is TGTGCCATCAGTGACACCGGACTAGCGTCCGGGGAGCTGTTTTTT. This chain links TRBV10-3 with TRBJ2-2, with 9 bases fitting TRBD2. There are 15 residues in the CDR3. Per the germline V gene, CDR1 is ENHRY and CDR2 is SYGVKD. With V trimmed by 3 bases and J by 6 bases, 5 bases remained unmatched.

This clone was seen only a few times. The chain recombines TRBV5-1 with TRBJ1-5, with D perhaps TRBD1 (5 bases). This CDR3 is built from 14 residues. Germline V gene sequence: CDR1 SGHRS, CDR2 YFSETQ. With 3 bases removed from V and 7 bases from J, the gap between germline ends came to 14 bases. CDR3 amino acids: CASSSDGAGQPQHF. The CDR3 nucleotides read TGCGCCAGCAGCTCTGACGGGGCCGGGCAGCCCCAGCATTTT.

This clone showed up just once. This chain's CDR3 is CASSPGQGVLNYGYTF. The CDR3 coding sequence is TGTGCCAGCTCACCGGGACAGGGGGTTCTTAACTATGGCTACACCTTC. The rearrangement joins TRBV18 to TRBJ1-2, with 11 bases matching TRBD1. With 3 bases clipped from V and 1 base from J, the junction kept 4 bases outside the gene matches. This CDR3 comprises 16 residues. Germline V lookup: CDR1 KGHSH, CDR2 LQKENI.

In DNA form, the CDR3 reads TGTGCCAGCAGCTTAGACAGGGGAGACATTCAGTACTTC. This translates into CASSLDRGDIQYF. J is TRBJ2-4 and V is TRBV7-9, with 7 bases aligning to TRBD1. Germline V gene sequence: CDR1 SEHNR, CDR2 FQNEAQ (reference sequence). CDR3 length equals 13 residues. Trimming cost V 1 base and J 8 bases; bases outside gene matches: 2.

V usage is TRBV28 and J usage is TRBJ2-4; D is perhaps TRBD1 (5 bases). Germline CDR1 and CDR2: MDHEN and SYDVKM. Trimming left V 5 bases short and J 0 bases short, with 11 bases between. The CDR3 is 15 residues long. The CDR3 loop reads CASSENRRAKNIQYF. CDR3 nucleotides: TGTGCCAGCAGTGAGAACAGGAGAGCCAAAAACATTCAGTACTTC.

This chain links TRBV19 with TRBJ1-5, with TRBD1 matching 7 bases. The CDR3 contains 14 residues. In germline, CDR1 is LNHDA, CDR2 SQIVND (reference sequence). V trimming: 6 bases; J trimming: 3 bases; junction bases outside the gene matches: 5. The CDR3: CASSFTGVNQPQHF. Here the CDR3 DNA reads TGTGCCAGTAGCTTTACAGGGGTCAATCAGCCCCAGCATTTT.

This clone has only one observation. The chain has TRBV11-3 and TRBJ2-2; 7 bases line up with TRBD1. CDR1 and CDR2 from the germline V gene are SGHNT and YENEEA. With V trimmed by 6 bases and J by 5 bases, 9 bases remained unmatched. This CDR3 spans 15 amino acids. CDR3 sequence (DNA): TGTGCCAGCAGTCTAGTCGGGACAGTAACCGGGGAGCTGTTTTTT. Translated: CASSLVGTVTGELFF.

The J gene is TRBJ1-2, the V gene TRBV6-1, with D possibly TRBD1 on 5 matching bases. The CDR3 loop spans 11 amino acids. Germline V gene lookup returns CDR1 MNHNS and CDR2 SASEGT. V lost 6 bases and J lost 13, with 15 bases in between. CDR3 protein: CASSEMDKATF. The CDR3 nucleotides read TGTGCCAGCAGCGAGATGGACAAGGCCACCTTC.

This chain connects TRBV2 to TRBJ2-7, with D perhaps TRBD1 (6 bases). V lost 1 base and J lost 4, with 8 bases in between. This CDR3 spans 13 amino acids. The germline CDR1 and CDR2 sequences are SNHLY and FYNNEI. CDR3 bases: TGTGCCAGCAGTGAAGTGGGGGCGTACGAGCAGTACGTC. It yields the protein CASSEVGAYEQYV.

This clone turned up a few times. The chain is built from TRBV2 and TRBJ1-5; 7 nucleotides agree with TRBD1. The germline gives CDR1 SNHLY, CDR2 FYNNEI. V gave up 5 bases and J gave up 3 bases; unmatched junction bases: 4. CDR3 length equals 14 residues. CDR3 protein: CASSSGTVNQPQHF. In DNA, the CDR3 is TGTGCCAGCAGTTCCGGGACAGTCAATCAGCCCCAGCATTTT.

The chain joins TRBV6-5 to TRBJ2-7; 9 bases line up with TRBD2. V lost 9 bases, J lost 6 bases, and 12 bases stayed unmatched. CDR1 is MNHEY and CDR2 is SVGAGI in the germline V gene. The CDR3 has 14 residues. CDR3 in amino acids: CASKWGTSSLEQYV. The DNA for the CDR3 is TGTGCCAGTAAATGGGGGACTAGCAGTCTCGAGCAGTACGTC.

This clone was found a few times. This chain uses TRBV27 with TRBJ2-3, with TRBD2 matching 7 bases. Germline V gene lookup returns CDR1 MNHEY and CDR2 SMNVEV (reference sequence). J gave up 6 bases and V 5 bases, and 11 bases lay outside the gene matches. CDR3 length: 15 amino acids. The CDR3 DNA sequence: TGTGCCAGCAGTGAAGTGAGACTAGCAAGTGATACGCAGTATTTT. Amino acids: CASSEVRLASDTQYF.